This T cell receptor beta chain emerged from a study of Tregs in tolerant kidney transplant recipients. Generated by immunoSEQ multiplex PCR, the TCRdb table keeps only in-frame clones and is missing some. The sample shows tens of thousands of clones, roughly 98% of them seen only once. The specimen comprised Tregs from blood, sampled before the transplant. The receptor was isolated from a human donor who received a combined kidney and bone marrow transplant.

The chain's CDR3 is CASSYGQGGQPQHF. The CDR3 DNA is TGTGCCAGCAGTTATGGACAGGGGGGCCAGCCCCAGCATTTT. This chain joins TRBV6-6 and TRBJ1-5; TRBD1 aligns across 10 bases. The V gene's germline CDR1 is MNHNY and CDR2 SVGAGI (reference sequence). This CDR3 comprises 14 residues. V shed 3 bases, J shed 7 bases, and the junction held 3 bases outside the gene matches.